One sample yielded the 8 T cell receptor beta chains listed below, sequenced in a study of blood T cell repertoires in COVID-19. Using immunoSEQ multiplex PCR, the repertoire was profiled, and TCRdb retains in-frame clones only, with some absent. The table records 300,000 to 350,000 clones, roughly 90% of them present only once. Source material: peripheral blood. These receptor sequences come from a woman aged 65 to 85 with COVID-19, enrolled during active disease.

This chain joins TRBV30 and TRBJ1-2, with TRBD1 identical over 8 bases. V lost 1 base and J lost 8; bases outside the gene matches: 6. Germline CDR1 reads GTSNPN; CDR2 reads SVGIG (reference sequence). There are 13 residues in the CDR3. The CDR3, as DNA: TGTGCCTGGAGTGGCACAGGGGGGTCAGGCTACACCTTC. Translating gives CAWSGTGGSGYTF.

The chain employs TRBV28 and TRBJ1-1; 9 bases fit TRBD1. V lost 6 bases and J lost 5; bases outside the gene matches: 13. Germline lookup yields CDR1 MDHEN and CDR2 SYDVKM. CDR3 length: 16 amino acids. The CDR3 bases are TGTGCCAGCAGCCCACCGGGACAGGGACTAGGTACTGAAGCTTTCTTT. It codes for CASSPPGQGLGTEAFF. The full variable domain, completed using reference TRBV28 and TRBJ1-1, is DVKVTQSSRYLVKRTGEKVFLECVQDMDHENMFWYRQDPGLGLRLIYFSYDVKMKEKGDIPEGYSVSREKKERFSLILESASTNQTSMYLCASSPPGQGLGTEAFFGQGTRLTVV.

The CDR3: CAWNAGQPYGYTF. DNA for the CDR3: TGTGCCTGGAATGCGGGACAGCCCTATGGCTACACCTTC. This sequence joins TRBV30 and TRBJ1-2, with 7 bases identical to TRBD1. There are 13 residues in the CDR3. The V gene end was trimmed by 4 bases and the J gene end by 4 bases; junction bases not matched to a gene: 6. Per germline, CDR1 GTSNPN and CDR2 SVGIG (reference sequence).

The V and J genes are TRBV19 and TRBJ1-6; 8 bases match TRBD1. CDR3 length: 14 amino acids. Germline CDR1 and CDR2: LNHDA and SQIVND (reference sequence). The J segment lost 10 bases and the V segment lost 3 bases, leaving 5 bases of the junction unmatched. For the CDR3, the DNA is TGTGCCAGTAGTATTGACAGGGGAGGCTCACCCCTCCACTTT. Translation gives CASSIDRGGSPLHF.

The sample holds a few counts of this clone. This chain uses TRBV5-1 with TRBJ1-2; D unclear. This CDR3 is built from 16 residues. Germline values: CDR1 SGHRS, CDR2 YFSETQ. V shed 4 bases and J shed 6 bases, with 22 bases lying between them. CDR3 coding DNA: TGCGCCAGCAGCGTGGGTGGTGGTCAAGCCACCCATGGCTACACCTTC. This sequence encodes CASSVGGGQATHGYTF.

J is TRBJ1-1 and V is TRBV2; D may be TRBD1 (6 bases). Germline CDR1 SNHLY, CDR2 FYNNEI. There are 14 residues in the CDR3. V shed 4 bases and J shed 5 bases, with 14 bases lying between them. The CDR3 DNA is TGTGCCAGCAGTGCGCTTTCAGGGGTGACTGAAGCTTTCTTT. It codes for CASSALSGVTEAFF.

The chain has TRBV3-1 (or the pseudogene TRBV3-2) and TRBJ2-1; 8 bases are shared with TRBD2. The CDR3 is made up of 14 amino acids. The germline gives CDR1 LGHDT, CDR2 YNNKEL (reference sequence). Trimming cost V 4 bases and J 8 bases; bases outside gene matches: 7. The CDR3 region is CASSLGLATDEQFF. The CDR3 region has the DNA TGTGCCAGCAGCCTCGGACTAGCTACGGATGAGCAGTTCTTC.

This chain joins TRBV6-5 and TRBJ1-2; D uncertain. Germline V gene sequence: CDR1 MNHEY, CDR2 SVGAGI. The CDR3 contains 13 residues. Trimming pared 2 bases from V and 8 bases from J, leaving 12 bases between. CDR3 bases: TGTGCCAGCAGTTACCGGCCGGAGTGGGGCTACACCTTC. It specifies CASSYRPEWGYTF.